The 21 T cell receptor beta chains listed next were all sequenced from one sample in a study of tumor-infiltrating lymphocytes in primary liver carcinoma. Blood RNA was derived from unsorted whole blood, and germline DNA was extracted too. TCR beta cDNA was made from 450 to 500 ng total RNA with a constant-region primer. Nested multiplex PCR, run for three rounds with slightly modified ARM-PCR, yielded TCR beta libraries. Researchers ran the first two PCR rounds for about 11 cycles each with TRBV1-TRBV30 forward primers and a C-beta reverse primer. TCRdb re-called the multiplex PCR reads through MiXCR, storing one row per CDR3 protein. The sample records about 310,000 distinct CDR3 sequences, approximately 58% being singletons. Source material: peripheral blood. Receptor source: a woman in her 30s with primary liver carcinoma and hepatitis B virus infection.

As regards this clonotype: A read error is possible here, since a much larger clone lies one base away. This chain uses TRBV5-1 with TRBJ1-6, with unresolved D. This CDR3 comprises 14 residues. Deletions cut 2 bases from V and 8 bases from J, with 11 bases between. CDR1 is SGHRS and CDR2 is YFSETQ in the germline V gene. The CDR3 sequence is CASSFGRDDSPLHF. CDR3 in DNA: TGCGCCAGCAGCTTCGGACGGGATGATTCACCCCTCCACTTT.

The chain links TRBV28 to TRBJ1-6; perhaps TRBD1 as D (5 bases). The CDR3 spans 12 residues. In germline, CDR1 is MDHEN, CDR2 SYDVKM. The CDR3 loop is CAGGGYNSPLHF. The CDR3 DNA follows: TGTGCTGGGGGGGGCTATAATTCACCCCTCCACTTT.

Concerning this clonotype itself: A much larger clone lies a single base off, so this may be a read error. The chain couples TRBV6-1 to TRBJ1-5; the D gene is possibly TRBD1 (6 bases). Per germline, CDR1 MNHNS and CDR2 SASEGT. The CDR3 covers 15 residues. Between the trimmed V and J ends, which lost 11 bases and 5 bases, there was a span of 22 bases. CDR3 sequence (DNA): TGTGCCTTTCAAAGTGGCGGACAGTATTATCAGCCCCAGCATTTT. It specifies CAFQSGGQYYQPQHF.

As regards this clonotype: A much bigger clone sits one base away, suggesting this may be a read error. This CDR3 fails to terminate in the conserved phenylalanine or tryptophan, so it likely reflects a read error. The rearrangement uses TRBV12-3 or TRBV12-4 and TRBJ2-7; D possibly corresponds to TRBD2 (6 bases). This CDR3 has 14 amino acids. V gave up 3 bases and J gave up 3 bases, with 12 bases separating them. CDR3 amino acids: CASSFWGLHYEQYS. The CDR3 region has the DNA TGTGCCAGCAGTTTCTGGGGACTCCACTACGAGCAGTACTCC.

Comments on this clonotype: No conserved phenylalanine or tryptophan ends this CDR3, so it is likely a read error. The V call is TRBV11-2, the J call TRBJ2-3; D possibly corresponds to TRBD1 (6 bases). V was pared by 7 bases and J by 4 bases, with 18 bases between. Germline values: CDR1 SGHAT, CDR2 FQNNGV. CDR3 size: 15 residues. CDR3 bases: TGTGCCAGCAACTCAGCCCCCGGACAGTCAGATACGCAGTATTAT. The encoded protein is CASNSAPGQSDTQYY.

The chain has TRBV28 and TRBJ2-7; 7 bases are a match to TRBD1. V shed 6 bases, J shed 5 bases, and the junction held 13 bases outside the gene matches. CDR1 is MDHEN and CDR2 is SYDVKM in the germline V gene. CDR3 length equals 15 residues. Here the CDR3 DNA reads TGTGCCAGCAGATTAACCTTGACAGGGTTTAACGAGCAGTACTTC. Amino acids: CASRLTLTGFNEQYF.

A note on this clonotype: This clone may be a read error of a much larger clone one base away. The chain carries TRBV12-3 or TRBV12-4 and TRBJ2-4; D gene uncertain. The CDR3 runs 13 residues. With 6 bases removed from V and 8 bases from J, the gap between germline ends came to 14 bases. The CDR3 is CASSRDTVDIQYF. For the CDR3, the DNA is TGTGCCAGCAGCCGCGATACGGTCGACATTCAGTACTTC.

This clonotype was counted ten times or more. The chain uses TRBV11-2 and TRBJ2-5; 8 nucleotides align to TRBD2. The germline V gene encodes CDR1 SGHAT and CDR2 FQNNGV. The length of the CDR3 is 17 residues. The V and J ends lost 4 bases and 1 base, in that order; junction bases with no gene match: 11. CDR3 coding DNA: TGTGCCAGCAGCTCCTTCCTCATAGCGGGGTCCCAAGAGACCCAGTACTTC. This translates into CASSSFLIAGSQETQYF. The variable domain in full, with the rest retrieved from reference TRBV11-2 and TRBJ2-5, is EAGVAQSPRYKIIEKRQSVAFWCNPISGHATLYWYQQILGQGPKLLIQFQNNGVVDDSQLPKDRFSAERLKGVDSTLKIQPAKLEDSAVYLCASSSFLIAGSQETQYFGPGTRLLVL.

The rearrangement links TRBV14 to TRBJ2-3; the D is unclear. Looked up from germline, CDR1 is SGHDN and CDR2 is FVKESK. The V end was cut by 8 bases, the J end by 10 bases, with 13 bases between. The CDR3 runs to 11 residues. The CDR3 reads CASGRASPQYF. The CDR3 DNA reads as TGTGCCAGCGGCCGGGCTAGTCCGCAGTATTTT.

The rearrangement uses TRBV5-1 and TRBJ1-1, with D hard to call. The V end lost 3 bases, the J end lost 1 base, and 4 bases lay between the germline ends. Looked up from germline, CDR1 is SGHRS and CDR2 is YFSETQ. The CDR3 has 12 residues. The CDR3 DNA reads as TGCGCCAGCAGCTCTTCGAACACTGAAGCTTTCTTT. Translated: CASSSSNTEAFF. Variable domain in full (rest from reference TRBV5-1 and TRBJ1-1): KAGVTQTPRYLIKTRGQQVTLSCSPISGHRSVSWYQQTPGQGLQFLFEYFSETQRNKGNFPGRFSGRQFSNSRSEMNVSTLELGDSALYLCASSSSNTEAFFGQGTRLTVV.

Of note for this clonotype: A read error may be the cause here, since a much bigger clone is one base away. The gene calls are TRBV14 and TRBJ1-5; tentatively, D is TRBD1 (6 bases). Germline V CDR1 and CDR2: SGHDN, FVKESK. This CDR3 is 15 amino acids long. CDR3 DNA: TGTGGCAGTCTTCAGGGGTGGGGAGGCAATCAGCCCCAGCATTTT. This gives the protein CGSLQGWGGNQPQHF.

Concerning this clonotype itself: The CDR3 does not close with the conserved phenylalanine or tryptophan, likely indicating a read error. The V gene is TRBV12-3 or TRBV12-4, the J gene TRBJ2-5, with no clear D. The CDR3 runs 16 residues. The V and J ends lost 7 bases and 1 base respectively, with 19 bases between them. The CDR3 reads CASNFLGGGSQETQYL. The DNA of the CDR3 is TGTGCCAGCAACTTTCTTGGTGGCGGATCCCAAGAGACCCAGTACCTC.

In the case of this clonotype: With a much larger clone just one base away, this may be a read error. The chain's CDR3 is CTSRSASANTGELFF. For the CDR3, the DNA is TGTACCAGCAGGAGCGCCTCCGCGAACACCGGGGAGCTGTTTTTT. The chain couples TRBV12-3 or TRBV12-4 to TRBJ2-2; no clear D. The CDR3 is 15 amino acids.

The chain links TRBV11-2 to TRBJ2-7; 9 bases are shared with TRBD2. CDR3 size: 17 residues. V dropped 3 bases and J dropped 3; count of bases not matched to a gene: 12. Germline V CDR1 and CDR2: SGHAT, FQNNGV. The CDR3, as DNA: TGTGCCAGCAGCTTGGGGGGCGGGAGGGCCCGTCTCTACGAGCAGTACTTC. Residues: CASSLGGGRARLYEQYF.

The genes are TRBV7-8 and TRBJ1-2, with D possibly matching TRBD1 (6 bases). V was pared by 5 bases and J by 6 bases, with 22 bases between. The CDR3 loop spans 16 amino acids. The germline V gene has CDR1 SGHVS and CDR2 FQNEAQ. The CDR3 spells CASSLGGGAGSNGYTF. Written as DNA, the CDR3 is TGTGCCAGCAGCCTAGGCGGGGGGGCCGGGTCGAATGGCTACACCTTC.

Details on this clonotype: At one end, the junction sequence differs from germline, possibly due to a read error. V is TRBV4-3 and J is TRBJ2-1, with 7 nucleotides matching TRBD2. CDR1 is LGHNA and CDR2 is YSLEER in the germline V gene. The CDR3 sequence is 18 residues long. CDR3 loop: CASSQEPAGEVDYNEQFF. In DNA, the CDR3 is TGCGCCAGCAGTCAAGAGCCGGCGGGGGAGGTAGACTACAACGAGCAGTTCTTC.

CDR3 protein: CASTGQAENTEAFF. The CDR3, as DNA: TGTGCCAGCACGGGACAGGCTGAAAACACTGAAGCTTTCTTT. V and J are TRBV6-2 or TRBV6-3 and TRBJ1-1, with TRBD1 identical over 8 bases. This CDR3 contains 14 residues. Trimming took 7 bases from V and 2 from J; bases not matched to a gene: 6. Germline V lookup: CDR1 MNHEY, CDR2 SVGEGT.

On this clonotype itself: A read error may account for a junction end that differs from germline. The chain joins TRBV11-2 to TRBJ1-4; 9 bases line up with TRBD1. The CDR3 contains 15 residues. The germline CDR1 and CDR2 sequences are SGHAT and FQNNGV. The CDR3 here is CACSFGDRDHEKLFF. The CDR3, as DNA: TGTGCCTGCAGTTTTGGGGACAGGGATCATGAAAAACTGTTCTTT.

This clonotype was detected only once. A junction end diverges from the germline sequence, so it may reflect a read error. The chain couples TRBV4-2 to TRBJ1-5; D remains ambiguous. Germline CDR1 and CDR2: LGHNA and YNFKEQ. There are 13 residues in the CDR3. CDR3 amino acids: CANSQGHNQPQHF. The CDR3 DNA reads TGTGCCAACAGCCAAGGCCATAATCAGCCCCAGCACTTT.

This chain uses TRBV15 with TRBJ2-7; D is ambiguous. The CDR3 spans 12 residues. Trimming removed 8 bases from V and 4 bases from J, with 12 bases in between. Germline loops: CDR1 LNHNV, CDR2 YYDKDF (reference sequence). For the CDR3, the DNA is TGTGCCACCGGTAGCAGAGAATACGAGCAGTACTTC. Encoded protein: CATGSREYEQYF.

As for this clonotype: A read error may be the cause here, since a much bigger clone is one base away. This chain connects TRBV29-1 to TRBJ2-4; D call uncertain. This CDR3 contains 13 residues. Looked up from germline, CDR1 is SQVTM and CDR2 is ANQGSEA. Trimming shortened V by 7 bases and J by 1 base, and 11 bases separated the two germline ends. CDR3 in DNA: TGCAGCGGTCTGCCTCCCGCCAAAAACATTCAGTACTTC. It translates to CSGLPPAKNIQYF.